The 9 T cell receptor beta chains given below trace back to one sample, sequenced in a study of blood T cell repertoires in COVID-19. Generated by immunoSEQ multiplex PCR, the TCRdb table keeps only in-frame clones and is missing some. The sample consists of roughly 250,000 clones, 65% to 85% of them appearing once. Sequencing used peripheral blood. All receptors derive from a man aged 35 to 55 with active or convalescent COVID-19.

The V and J genes are TRBV4-1 and TRBJ2-7, with 7 bases fitting TRBD1. Germline V gives CDR1 MGHRA, CDR2 YSYEKL. The ends lost 5 bases at V and 8 bases at J; junction bases unmatched: 9. The CDR3 is 13 residues long. The CDR3 here is CASSLMEQGQQYF. CDR3 coding DNA: TGCGCCAGCAGCTTAATGGAACAGGGGCAGCAGTACTTC.

The chain joins TRBV19 to TRBJ1-4; 7 nucleotides align to TRBD1. CDR3 size: 15 residues. With V trimmed by 3 bases and J by 4 bases, 5 bases remained unmatched. CDR1 is LNHDA, CDR2 SQIVND, per germline (reference sequence). In DNA form, the CDR3 reads TGTGCCAGTAGTATCCGGACAGGCGTTAATGAAAAACTGTTTTTT. Its protein product is CASSIRTGVNEKLFF.

The chain employs TRBV7-2 and TRBJ2-2; TRBD2 aligns across 12 bases. From germline, CDR1 is SGHTA and CDR2 FQGNSA. The length of the CDR3 is 18 residues. V trimming: 1 base; J trimming: 3 bases; junction bases outside the gene matches: 6. CDR3 sequence: CASSLVASGGADTGELFF. The CDR3 DNA is TGTGCCAGCAGCTTAGTAGCTAGCGGGGGGGCGGACACCGGGGAGCTGTTTTTT.

V usage is TRBV7-2 and J usage is TRBJ1-1; D might be TRBD1 (5 bases). V lost 3 bases and J 5 bases, leaving 16 bases between the germline ends. Germline V gene sequence: CDR1 SGHTA, CDR2 FQGNSA. The CDR3 runs 15 residues. The CDR3 DNA sequence: TGTGCCAGCAGCTTCTCTGACAGTTCTGGGACTGAAGCTTTCTTT. It yields the protein CASSFSDSSGTEAFF.

This sequence joins TRBV5-6 and TRBJ1-5; D ambiguous. The CDR3 spans 14 residues. Germline V gene lookup returns CDR1 SGHDT and CDR2 YYEEEE. V was trimmed by 5 bases and J by 0 bases, leaving 9 bases between them. The CDR3 here is CASRARDSNQPQHF. CDR3 sequence (DNA): TGTGCCAGCAGGGCCCGTGATAGCAATCAGCCCCAGCATTTT.

The gene calls are TRBV5-4 and TRBJ1-2, with D maybe TRBD1 (5 bases). The CDR3 totals 14 residues. Trimming removed 4 bases at V and 8 bases at J, with 18 bases between. Germline V CDR1 and CDR2: SGHNT, YYREEE (reference sequence). As DNA, the CDR3 is TGTGCCAGCAGCCCCCGTGACAGCTTCGACGGCTACACCTTC. It yields the protein CASSPRDSFDGYTF.

This clone came up a few times. This chain joins TRBV18 and TRBJ2-5, with 8 bases identical to TRBD2. The CDR3 is 15 amino acids. Per the germline V gene, CDR1 is KGHSH and CDR2 is LQKENI. Trimming cost V 3 bases and J 4 bases; bases outside gene matches: 7. CDR3 loop: CASSPSSAGGETQYF. Here the CDR3 DNA reads TGTGCCAGCTCACCTTCGTCGGCGGGAGGAGAGACCCAGTACTTC.

V is TRBV27 and J is TRBJ1-1; 8 nucleotides agree with TRBD1. The germline V gene encodes CDR1 MNHEY and CDR2 SMNVEV (reference sequence). This CDR3 contains 17 residues. J gave up 1 base and V 5 bases, and 12 bases lay outside the gene matches. The CDR3 region is CASSRPVTGAGNTEAFF. CDR3 nucleotide sequence: TGTGCCAGCAGTCGCCCGGTGACAGGGGCTGGGAACACTGAAGCTTTCTTT.

This clone occurred once. V and J are TRBV9 and TRBJ1-1; the match to TRBD1 covers 8 bases. Germline V gene lookup returns CDR1 SGDLS and CDR2 YYNGEE. The CDR3 has 14 residues. V dropped 3 bases and J dropped 1; count of bases not matched to a gene: 2. The CDR3 here is CASSAGTGNTEAFF. DNA of the CDR3: TGTGCCAGCAGCGCCGGGACAGGGAACACTGAAGCTTTCTTT.